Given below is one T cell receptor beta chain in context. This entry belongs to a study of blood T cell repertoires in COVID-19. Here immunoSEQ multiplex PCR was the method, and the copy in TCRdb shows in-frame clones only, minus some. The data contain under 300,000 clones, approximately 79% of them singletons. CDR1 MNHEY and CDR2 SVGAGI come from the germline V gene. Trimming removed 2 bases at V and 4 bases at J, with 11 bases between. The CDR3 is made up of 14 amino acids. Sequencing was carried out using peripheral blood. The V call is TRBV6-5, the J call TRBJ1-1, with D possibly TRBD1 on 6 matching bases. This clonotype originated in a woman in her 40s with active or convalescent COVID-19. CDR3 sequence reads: CASSYLQGPTEAFF. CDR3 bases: TGTGCCAGCAGTTACCTGCAGGGGCCCACTGAAGCTTTCTTT.